This TCR beta chain was recovered during a study of patients and donors after allogeneic stem cell transplantation. TCRdb reprocessed the RT-PCR reads via MiXCR and lists one record per CDR3 protein. The sample consists of hundreds of thousands of distinct CDR3 sequences, approximately 16% of them appearing once. This clonotype has a single count. This is likely a read error, given that the CDR3 carries no conserved phenylalanine or tryptophan at its end. Germline CDR1 and CDR2: DFQATT and SNEGSKA (reference sequence). The CDR3 is 10 residues long. Input material: blood, either unsorted or a sorted T cell fraction (not recorded which). The genes are TRBV20-1 and TRBJ2-5; D unclear. The TCR comes from a human donor who was either an allogeneic HSCT recipient or a stem cell or donor lymphocyte infusion donor (not recorded which). It is not recorded whose cells these are; they may come from a transplant donor. CDR3 in DNA: TGCAGTGCTGGCCAAGGGACCCAGTACTTA. Translating gives CSAGQGTQYL.